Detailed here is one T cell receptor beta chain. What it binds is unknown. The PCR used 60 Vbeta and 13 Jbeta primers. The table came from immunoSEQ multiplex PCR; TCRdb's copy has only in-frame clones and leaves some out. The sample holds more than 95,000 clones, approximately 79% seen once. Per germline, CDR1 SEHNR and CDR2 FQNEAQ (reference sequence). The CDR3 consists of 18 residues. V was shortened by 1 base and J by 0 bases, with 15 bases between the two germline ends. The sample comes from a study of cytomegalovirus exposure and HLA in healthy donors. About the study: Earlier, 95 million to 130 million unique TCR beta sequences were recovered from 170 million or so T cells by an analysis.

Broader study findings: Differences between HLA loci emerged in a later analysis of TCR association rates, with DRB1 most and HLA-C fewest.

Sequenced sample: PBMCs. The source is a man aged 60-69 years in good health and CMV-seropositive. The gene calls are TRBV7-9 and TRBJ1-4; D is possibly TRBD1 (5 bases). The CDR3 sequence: CASSLGLQDYATNEKLFF. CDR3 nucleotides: TGTGCCAGCAGCTTAGGGTTACAGGATTACGCAACTAATGAAAAACTGTTTTTT.